This T cell receptor beta chain was profiled in a study of T-cell reconstitution after alpha-beta-depleted transplantation in children (dated by TCRdb to 2015 to 2016). Background for the entire study: Using TCR repertoire profiling, the study quantitatively followed how T-cell immune reconstitution unfolded in children after TCRalphabeta/CD19-depleted allogeneic hematopoietic cell transplantation. Broad study findings and their caveats: In some patients, the high TCRbeta diversity seen at day 60 was put down to recipient T cells and intrathymic progenitors that had survived conditioning. Over the following months the frequencies of hyperexpanded clones went down, and after one year T-cell counts and TCRbeta diversity were mostly credited to newly produced T cells. The apparently early recovery of alphabetaT-cell counts about two months after transplant reportedly depended on only several hundred rapidly expanded clones that came from non-depleted graft cells.

Library preparation was by PCR. The data were produced on an Illumina HiSeq 2500. To normalize quantification of the TCRbeta repertoire, the TCR libraries were built with molecular barcoding that relied on unique molecular identifiers. In-frame beta chains were kept once TCRdb had trimmed the public reads at Q25 with fastp and called clones with MiXCR. Rows matching on CDR3 protein sequence are summarized as one entry with the most common DNA and genes. Across this sample there are approximately 350,000 distinct CDR3 sequences, with 15% to 20% seen only once. Jointly, the top ten make up approximately 38% of the sample. Regarding this clonotype: What antigen it recognizes has not been identified. Base qualities are not provided; no much larger clone lies one nucleotide away.

The CDR3 has 16 amino acids, counting the end cysteine and phenylalanine. Only CDR3 DNA remains: 48 bases, in frame from the first base. Compared with germline, V lacks 3 bases and J lacks 2 bases; bases without a gene match: 10. CDR1 and CDR2, per the germline V gene, are SGHTA and FQGNSA. According to the study, the label for this sample's treatment or condition signals: allogeneic hematopoietic cell transplantation with graft depleted of TCRalphabeta T cells and CD19 B cells. TCRalphabeta/CD19-depleted allogeneic hematopoietic cell grafts were given to the transplant recipients, all of whom were children.

Rearrangement joined TRBV7-2 to TRBJ2-7, with TRBD1 matching 7 junction bases. The origin of this receptor is a male patient between 2 and 15 years old who had a stem cell transplant for acute lymphoblastic leukemia, so the T cells may come from the graft donor. This specimen consisted of PBMCs, mostly from graft donor cells, obtained 360 days after TCRalphabeta/CD19-depleted stem cell transplant. The CDR3 protein sequence reads: CASSLRTGNKAYEQYF. The bases are TGTGCCAGCAGCTTGCGGACAGGTAACAAGGCCTACGAGCAGTACTTC.